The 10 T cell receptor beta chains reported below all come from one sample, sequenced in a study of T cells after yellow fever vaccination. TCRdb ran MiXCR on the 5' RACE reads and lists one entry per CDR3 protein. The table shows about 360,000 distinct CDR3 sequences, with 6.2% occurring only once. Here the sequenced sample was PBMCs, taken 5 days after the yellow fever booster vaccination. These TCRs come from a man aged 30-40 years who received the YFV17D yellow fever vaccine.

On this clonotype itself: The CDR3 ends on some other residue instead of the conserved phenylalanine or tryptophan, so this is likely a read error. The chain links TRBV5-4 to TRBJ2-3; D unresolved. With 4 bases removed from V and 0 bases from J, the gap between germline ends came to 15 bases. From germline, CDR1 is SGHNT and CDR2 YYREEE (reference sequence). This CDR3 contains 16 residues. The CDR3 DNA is TGTGCCAGCAGCCCGGCCCTGGCGTCTAGCACAGATACGCAGTATCTT. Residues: CASSPALASSTDTQYL.

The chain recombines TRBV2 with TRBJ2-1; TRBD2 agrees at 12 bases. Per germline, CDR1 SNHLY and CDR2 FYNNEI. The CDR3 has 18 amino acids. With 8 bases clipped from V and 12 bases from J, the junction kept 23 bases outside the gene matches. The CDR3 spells CASCLGRTGLAGGEGQFF. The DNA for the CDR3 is TGTGCCAGCTGTTTGGGCCGGACGGGACTAGCGGGCGGGGAGGGGCAGTTCTTC.

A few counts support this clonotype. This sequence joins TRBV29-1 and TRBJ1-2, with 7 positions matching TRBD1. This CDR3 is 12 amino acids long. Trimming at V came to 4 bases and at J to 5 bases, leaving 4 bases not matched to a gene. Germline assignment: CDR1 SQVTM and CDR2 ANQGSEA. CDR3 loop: CSVGQGGYGYTF. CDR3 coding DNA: TGCAGCGTTGGACAGGGCGGGTATGGCTACACCTTC.

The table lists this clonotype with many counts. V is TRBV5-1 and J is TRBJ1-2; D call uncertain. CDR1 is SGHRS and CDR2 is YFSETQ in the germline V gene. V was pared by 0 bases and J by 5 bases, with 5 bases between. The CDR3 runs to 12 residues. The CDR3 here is CASSLGAYGYTF. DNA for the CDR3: TGCGCCAGCAGCTTGGGGGCGTATGGCTACACCTTC.

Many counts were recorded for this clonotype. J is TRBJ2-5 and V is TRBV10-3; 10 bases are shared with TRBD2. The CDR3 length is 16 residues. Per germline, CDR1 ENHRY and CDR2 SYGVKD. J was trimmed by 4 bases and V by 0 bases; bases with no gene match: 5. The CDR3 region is CAISESRLAGAETQYF. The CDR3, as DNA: TGTGCCATCAGTGAGTCGAGGCTAGCGGGAGCAGAGACCCAGTACTTC.

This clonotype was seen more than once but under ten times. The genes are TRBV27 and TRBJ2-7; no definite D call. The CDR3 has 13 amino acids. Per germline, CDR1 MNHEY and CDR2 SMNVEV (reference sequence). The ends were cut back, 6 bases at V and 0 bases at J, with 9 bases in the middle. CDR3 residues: CASRISYSYEQYF. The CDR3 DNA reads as TGTGCCAGCAGGATTAGCTACTCCTACGAGCAGTACTTC.

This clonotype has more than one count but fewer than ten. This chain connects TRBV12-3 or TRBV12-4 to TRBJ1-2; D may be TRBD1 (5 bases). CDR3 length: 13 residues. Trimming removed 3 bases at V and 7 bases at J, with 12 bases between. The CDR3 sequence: CASSFRGYSGYTF. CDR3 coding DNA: TGTGCCAGCAGTTTTAGGGGTTACTCTGGCTACACCTTC.

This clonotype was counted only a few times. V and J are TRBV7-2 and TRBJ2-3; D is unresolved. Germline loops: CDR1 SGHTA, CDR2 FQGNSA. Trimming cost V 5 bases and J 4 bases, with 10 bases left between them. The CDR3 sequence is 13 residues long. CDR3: CASSNPPADTQYF. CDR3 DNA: TGTGCCAGCAGCAACCCCCCCGCAGATACGCAGTATTTT.

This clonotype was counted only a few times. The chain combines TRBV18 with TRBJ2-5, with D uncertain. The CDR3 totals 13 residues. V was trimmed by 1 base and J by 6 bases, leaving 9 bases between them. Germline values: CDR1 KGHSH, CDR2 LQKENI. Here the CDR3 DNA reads TGTGCCAGCTCACCACTTCAGGAGAAGACCCAGTACTTC. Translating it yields CASSPLQEKTQYF.

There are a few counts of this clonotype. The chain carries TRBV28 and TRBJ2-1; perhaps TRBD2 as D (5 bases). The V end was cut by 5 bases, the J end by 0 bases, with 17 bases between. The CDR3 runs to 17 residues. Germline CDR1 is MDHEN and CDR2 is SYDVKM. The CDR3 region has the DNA TGTGCCAGCAGTGCCATCGTGAGGGTTATCTCCTACAATGAGCAGTTCTTC. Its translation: CASSAIVRVISYNEQFF.